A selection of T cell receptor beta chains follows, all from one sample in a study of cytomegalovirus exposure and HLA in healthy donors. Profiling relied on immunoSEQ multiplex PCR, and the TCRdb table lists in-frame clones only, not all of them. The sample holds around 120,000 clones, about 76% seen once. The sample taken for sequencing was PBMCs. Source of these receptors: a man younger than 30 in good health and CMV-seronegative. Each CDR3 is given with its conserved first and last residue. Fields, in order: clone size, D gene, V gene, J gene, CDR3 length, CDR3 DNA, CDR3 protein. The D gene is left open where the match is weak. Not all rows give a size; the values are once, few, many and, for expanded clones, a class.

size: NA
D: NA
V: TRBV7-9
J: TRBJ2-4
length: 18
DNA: TGTGCCAGCAGCTTTATCCTCGGCGGAGATTTAGCCAAAAACATTCAGTACTTC
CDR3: CASSFILGGDLAKNIQYF

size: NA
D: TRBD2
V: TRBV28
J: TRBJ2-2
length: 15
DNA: TGTGCCAGCATTGATAGCGGGGGAAACACCGGGGAGCTGTTTTTT
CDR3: CASIDSGGNTGELFF

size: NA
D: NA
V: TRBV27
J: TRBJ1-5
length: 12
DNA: TGTGCCAGCAGTTTCCTCGATCAGCCCCAGCATTTT
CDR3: CASSFLDQPQHF

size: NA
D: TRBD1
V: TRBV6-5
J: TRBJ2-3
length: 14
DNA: TGTGCCAGCAGTTACAGACAGGGTCCAGATACGCAGTATTTT
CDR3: CASSYRQGPDTQYF

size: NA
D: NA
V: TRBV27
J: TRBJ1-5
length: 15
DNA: TGTGCCAGCAGTTTTGGGGGCATCGGATCTCAGCCCCAGCATTTT
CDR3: CASSFGGIGSQPQHF

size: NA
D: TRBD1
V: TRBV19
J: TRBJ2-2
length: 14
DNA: TGTGCCACCTCACAGGGGGCGGAACCCGGGGAGCTGTTTTTT
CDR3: CATSQGAEPGELFF

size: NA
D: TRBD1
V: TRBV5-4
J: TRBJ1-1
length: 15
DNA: TGTGCCAGCAGCTCCGCAGGACAGGGGAACACTGAAGCTTTCTTT
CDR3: CASSSAGQGNTEAFF

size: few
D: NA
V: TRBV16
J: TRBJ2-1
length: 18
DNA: TGTGCCAGCAGCCAATCTGATTTGGGCAGATACTCCTACAATGAGCAGTTCTTC
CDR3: CASSQSDLGRYSYNEQFF

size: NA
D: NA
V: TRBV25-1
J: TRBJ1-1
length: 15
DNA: TGTGCCAGCAGTGGACGCACGACAGGCAAGAATGAAGCTTTCTTT
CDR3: CASSGRTTGKNEAFF

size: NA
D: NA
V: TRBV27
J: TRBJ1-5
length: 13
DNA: TGTGCCAGCAGTTCGGGGGTCAGACAGCCCCAGCATTTT
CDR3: CASSSGVRQPQHF